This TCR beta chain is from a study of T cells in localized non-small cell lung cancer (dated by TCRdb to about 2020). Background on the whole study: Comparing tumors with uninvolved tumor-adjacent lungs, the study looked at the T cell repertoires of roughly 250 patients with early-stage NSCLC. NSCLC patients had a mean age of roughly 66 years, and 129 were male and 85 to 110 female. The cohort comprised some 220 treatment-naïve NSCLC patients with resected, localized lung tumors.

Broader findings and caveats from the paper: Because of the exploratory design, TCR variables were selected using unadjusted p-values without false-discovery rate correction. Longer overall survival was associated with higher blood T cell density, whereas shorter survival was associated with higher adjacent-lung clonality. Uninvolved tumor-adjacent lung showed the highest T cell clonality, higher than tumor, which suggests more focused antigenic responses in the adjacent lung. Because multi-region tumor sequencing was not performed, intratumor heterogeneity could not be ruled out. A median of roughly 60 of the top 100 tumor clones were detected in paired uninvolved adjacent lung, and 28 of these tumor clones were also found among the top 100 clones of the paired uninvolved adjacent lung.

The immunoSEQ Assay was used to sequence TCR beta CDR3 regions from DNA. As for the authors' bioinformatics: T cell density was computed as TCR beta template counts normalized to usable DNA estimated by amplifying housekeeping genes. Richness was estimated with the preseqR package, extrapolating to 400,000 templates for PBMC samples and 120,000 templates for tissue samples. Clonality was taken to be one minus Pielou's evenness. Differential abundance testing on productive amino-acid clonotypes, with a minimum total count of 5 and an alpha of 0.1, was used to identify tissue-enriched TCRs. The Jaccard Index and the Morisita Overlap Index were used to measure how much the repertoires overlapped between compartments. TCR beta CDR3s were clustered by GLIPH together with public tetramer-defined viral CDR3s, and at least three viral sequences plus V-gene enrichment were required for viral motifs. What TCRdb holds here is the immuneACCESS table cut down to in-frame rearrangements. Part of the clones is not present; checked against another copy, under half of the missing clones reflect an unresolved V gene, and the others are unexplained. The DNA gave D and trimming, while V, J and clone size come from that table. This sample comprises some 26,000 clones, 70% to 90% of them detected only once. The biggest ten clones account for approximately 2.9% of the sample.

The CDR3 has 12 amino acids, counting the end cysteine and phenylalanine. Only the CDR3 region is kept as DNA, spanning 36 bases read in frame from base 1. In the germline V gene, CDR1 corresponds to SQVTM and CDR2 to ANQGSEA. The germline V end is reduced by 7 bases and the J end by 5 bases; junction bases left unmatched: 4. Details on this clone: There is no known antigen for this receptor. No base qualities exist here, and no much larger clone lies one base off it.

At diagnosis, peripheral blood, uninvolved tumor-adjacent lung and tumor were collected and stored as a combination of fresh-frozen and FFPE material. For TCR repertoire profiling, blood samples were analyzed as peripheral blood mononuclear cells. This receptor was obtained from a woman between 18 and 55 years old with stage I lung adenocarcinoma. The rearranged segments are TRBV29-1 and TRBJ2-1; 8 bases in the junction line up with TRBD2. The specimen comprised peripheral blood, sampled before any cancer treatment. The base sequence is TGCAGCGGCAATAGCGGGAACAATGAGCAGTTCTTC. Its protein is CSGNSGNNEQFF.